A single sample is the source of the 25 T cell receptor beta chains below, sequenced in a study of T cell responses to AZD1222 COVID-19 vaccine. Assay: immunoSEQ multiplex PCR; the TCRdb copy retains only in-frame clones and omits some. Here the sample spans more than 85,000 clones, about 88% being singletons. Sequencing used peripheral blood, obtained on day 0 of AZD1222 vaccination. These receptor sequences come from an adult in good health.

This sequence joins TRBV11-3 and TRBJ2-1; D is ambiguous. Germline V gene data show CDR1 as SGHNT and CDR2 as YENEEA. Trimming shortened V by 1 base and J by 6 bases, and 7 bases separated the two germline ends. This CDR3 has 13 amino acids. Written as DNA, the CDR3 is TGTGCCAGCAGCTTAGCGCTGTTCAATGAGCAGTTCTTC. Translated: CASSLALFNEQFF. The full variable domain, completed using reference TRBV11-3 and TRBJ2-1, is EAGVVQSPRYKIIEKKQPVAFWCNPISGHNTLYWYLQNLGQGPELLIRYENEEAVDDSQLPKDRFSAERLKGVDSTLKIQPAELGDSAVYLCASSLALFNEQFFGPGTRLTVL.

The rearrangement joins TRBV12-3 or TRBV12-4 to TRBJ2-2; D uncertain. V was cut by 2 bases and J by 7 bases, with 8 bases left in between. This CDR3 has 13 amino acids. The CDR3 sequence: CASSLTGDGELFF. CDR3 sequence (DNA): TGTGCCAGCAGTTTAACGGGCGACGGGGAGCTGTTTTTT.

There are a few counts of this clone. This chain joins TRBV19 and TRBJ1-4, with D tentatively TRBD1 (6 bases). In germline, CDR1 is LNHDA, CDR2 SQIVND (reference sequence). V was shortened by 3 bases and J by 5 bases, with 10 bases between the two germline ends. The CDR3 sequence is 14 residues long. CDR3: CASSMGTLNEKLFF. The CDR3 region has the DNA TGTGCCAGTAGTATGGGGACACTGAATGAAAAACTGTTTTTT.

The CDR3 loop is CASWGVTEAFF. CDR3 DNA sequence: TGTGCCAGTTGGGGGGTCACTGAAGCTTTCTTT. The V and J genes are TRBV27 and TRBJ1-1, with a possible D match to TRBD1 (5 bases). CDR3 length equals 11 residues. The germline V and J ends were trimmed by 9 bases and 4 bases, with 9 bases remaining between them. CDR1 MNHEY and CDR2 SMNVEV come from the germline V gene (reference sequence).

The V gene is TRBV9, the J gene TRBJ1-1; 8 positions agree with TRBD1. The germline V gene encodes CDR1 SGDLS and CDR2 YYNGEE. The CDR3 length is 17 residues. V was clipped by 1 base and J by 1 base; unmatched bases: 9. The CDR3 here is CASSVQGARGPNTEAFF. CDR3 nucleotides: TGTGCCAGCAGCGTACAGGGGGCCAGGGGACCGAACACTGAAGCTTTCTTT. Filled out from reference TRBV9 and TRBJ1-1, the complete variable domain reads DSGVTQTPKHLITATGQRVTLRCSPRSGDLSVYWYQQSLDQGLQFLIQYYNGEERAKGNILERFSAQQFPDLHSELNLSSLELGDSALYFCASSVQGARGPNTEAFFGQGTRLTVV.

V usage is TRBV9 and J usage is TRBJ1-3; no definite D call. Trimming removed 0 bases at V and 4 bases at J, with 8 bases between. Per the germline V gene, CDR1 is SGDLS and CDR2 is YYNGEE. The CDR3 has 14 residues. DNA for the CDR3: TGTGCCAGCAGCGTAGCTACTAGGGGAAACACCATATATTTT. Translating gives CASSVATRGNTIYF. Using reference TRBV9 and TRBJ1-3 for the parts outside the CDR3, the full variable domain is DSGVTQTPKHLITATGQRVTLRCSPRSGDLSVYWYQQSLDQGLQFLIQYYNGEERAKGNILERFSAQQFPDLHSELNLSSLELGDSALYFCASSVATRGNTIYFGEGSWLTVV.

The chain carries TRBV19 and TRBJ1-1; the D gene is possibly TRBD1 (5 bases). Germline V gives CDR1 LNHDA, CDR2 SQIVND (reference sequence). CDR3 size: 14 residues. Trimming took off 7 bases at V and 5 bases at J, with 17 bases between the two ends. The CDR3 DNA reads TGTGCCAGTACTTCCGGGGGGTCAAGGACTGAAGCTTTCTTT. The encoded protein is CASTSGGSRTEAFF.

This clone was seen once. V gene TRBV7-9 combines with J gene TRBJ2-3; D unresolved. Germline values: CDR1 SEHNR, CDR2 FQNEAQ (reference sequence). Between the trimmed V and J ends, which lost 1 base and 0 bases, there was a span of 8 bases. The CDR3 extends over 15 amino acids. CDR3: CASSLEGPSTDTQYF. CDR3 coding DNA: TGTGCCAGCAGCTTAGAAGGTCCTAGCACAGATACGCAGTATTTT.

This chain joins TRBV6-6 and TRBJ1-4, with D perhaps TRBD1 (5 bases). The CDR3 is made up of 15 amino acids. The V gene lost 4 bases and the J gene lost 7 bases, with 16 bases spanning the gap. Germline values: CDR1 MNHNY, CDR2 SVGAGI (reference sequence). The CDR3 DNA reads TGTGCCAGCAGTTCTAAGGACCCTGGGGGTGAAAAACTGTTTTTT. The encoded protein is CASSSKDPGGEKLFF.

V gene TRBV4-2 combines with J gene TRBJ1-1; D may be TRBD1 (5 bases). V was cut by 4 bases and J by 9 bases, with 15 bases left in between. The germline CDR1 and CDR2 sequences are LGHNA and YNFKEQ. CDR3 length: 13 residues. CDR3 residues: CASSPAPTVKAFF. The CDR3 DNA reads TGTGCCAGCAGCCCCGCGCCGACAGTCAAAGCTTTCTTT.

The chain links TRBV5-4 to TRBJ2-5; 7 bases fit TRBD1. This CDR3 has 13 amino acids. The V segment lost 1 base and the J segment 5 bases; nucleotides outside the gene matches: 2. Looked up from germline, CDR1 is SGHNT and CDR2 is YYREEE (reference sequence). DNA of the CDR3: TGTGCCAGCAGCTTGCAGGGGGAGGAGACCCAGTACTTC. Protein: CASSLQGEETQYF.

V and J are TRBV18 and TRBJ1-2; 7 bases align to TRBD1. V lost 2 bases and J lost 0; bases outside the gene matches: 6. The V gene's germline CDR1 is KGHSH and CDR2 LQKENI. CDR3 size: 16 residues. For the CDR3, the DNA is TGTGCCAGCTCACCATATACCAGGGGGACTAACTATGGCTACACCTTC. This encodes CASSPYTRGTNYGYTF.

The chain couples TRBV11-3 to TRBJ1-2; 10 bases are a match to TRBD1. The germline CDR1 and CDR2 sequences are SGHNT and YENEEA. V shed 5 bases and J 3 bases; nucleotides not matched to a gene: 9. The length of the CDR3 is 16 residues. CDR3 DNA: TGTGCCAGCAGCCCAAATCCGGGACAGGGGCACTATGGCTACACCTTC. Translating gives CASSPNPGQGHYGYTF.

The chain employs TRBV27 and TRBJ2-1; 11 bases align to TRBD2. This CDR3 has 15 residues. Per the germline V gene, CDR1 is MNHEY and CDR2 is SMNVEV (reference sequence). Unmatched junction bases numbered 4, after V lost 0 bases and J lost 9 bases. The CDR3 here is CASSLSSGRAGEQFF. The CDR3 DNA follows: TGTGCCAGCAGTTTATCTAGCGGGAGGGCCGGTGAGCAGTTCTTC.

This clone rates as medium-sized. The chain is built from TRBV3-1 (or the pseudogene TRBV3-2) and TRBJ1-6; D perhaps matches TRBD1 (6 bases). There are 16 residues in the CDR3. V lost 3 bases and J lost 0, with 9 bases in between. Germline CDR1 LGHDT, CDR2 YNNKEL (reference sequence). Written as DNA, the CDR3 is TGTGCCAGCAGCCATGACAGGAGCTCCTATAATTCACCCCTCCACTTT. As protein: CASSHDRSSYNSPLHF.

The chain's CDR3 is CASSLDRTAFTEAFF. CDR3 coding DNA: TGTGCCAGCAGCTTAGATCGGACAGCGTTCACTGAAGCTTTCTTT. The V call is TRBV11-2, the J call TRBJ1-1; perhaps TRBD1 as D (6 bases). V was cut by 0 bases and J by 4 bases, with 12 bases left in between. The CDR3 runs to 15 residues. The germline CDR1 and CDR2 sequences are SGHAT and FQNNGV.

V gene TRBV19 combines with J gene TRBJ1-4, with 8 bases fitting TRBD1. From germline, CDR1 is LNHDA and CDR2 SQIVND (reference sequence). CDR3 size: 14 residues. Losses at the gene ends were 6 bases for V and 8 bases for J; bases not matched to a gene: 8. CDR3 residues: CASRPGQGREKLFF. CDR3 nucleotide sequence: TGTGCCAGTAGACCCGGACAGGGTAGGGAAAAACTGTTTTTT.

V is TRBV5-1 and J is TRBJ2-1; D gene uncertain. In germline, CDR1 is SGHRS, CDR2 YFSETQ. The CDR3 has 13 amino acids. V lost 0 bases and J 5 bases, leaving 6 bases between the germline ends. The CDR3: CASSLALNNEQFF. The CDR3 DNA follows: TGCGCCAGCAGCTTGGCCCTAAACAATGAGCAGTTCTTC. The variable domain in full, completed from reference TRBV5-1 and TRBJ2-1, reads KAGVTQTPRYLIKTRGQQVTLSCSPISGHRSVSWYQQTPGQGLQFLFEYFSETQRNKGNFPGRFSGRQFSNSRSEMNVSTLELGDSALYLCASSLALNNEQFFGPGTRLTVL.

CDR3 sequence reads: CASSPPQGMNTEAFF. The CDR3 nucleotides are TGTGCCAGCAGCCCACCACAGGGGATGAACACTGAAGCTTTCTTT. The J gene is TRBJ1-1, the V gene TRBV5-4, with 7 positions matching TRBD1. The germline gives CDR1 SGHNT, CDR2 YYREEE (reference sequence). The CDR3 has 15 amino acids. The J segment lost 0 bases and the V segment lost 4 bases, leaving 6 bases of the junction unmatched. Together with reference TRBV5-4 and TRBJ1-1, the CDR3 gives the full variable domain: ETGVTQSPTHLIKTRGQQVTLRCSSQSGHNTVSWYQQALGQGPQFIFQYYREEENGRGNFPPRFSGLQFPNYSSELNVNALELDDSALYLCASSPPQGMNTEAFFGQGTRLTVV.

The rearrangement uses TRBV10-1 and TRBJ2-2, with 12 bases fitting TRBD2. The CDR3 is 16 residues long. Germline V lookup: CDR1 WNHNN, CDR2 SYGVQD (reference sequence). The trim removed 3 bases at V and 6 bases at J, leaving 5 bases unmatched. For the CDR3, the DNA is TGCGCCAGCAGTGAACGGCTAGCGGGAGGGGCCGGGGAGCTGTTTTTT. This codes for CASSERLAGGAGELFF.

This chain uses TRBV4-1 with TRBJ1-5, with 8 positions matching TRBD1. This CDR3 has 19 amino acids. Germline V lookup: CDR1 MGHRA, CDR2 YSYEKL. V lost 3 bases to trimming and J lost 0 bases; unmatched junction nucleotides: 13. CDR3: CASSQGPRQGSFSNQPQHF. The CDR3 DNA sequence: TGCGCCAGCAGCCAGGGCCCCAGACAGGGGTCCTTTAGCAATCAGCCCCAGCATTTT.

The CDR3, as DNA: TGCGCCAGCAGCACCGGGACAGGGCTCACCAACGAGCAGTACTTC. This codes for CASSTGTGLTNEQYF. The chain joins TRBV5-1 to TRBJ2-7; TRBD1 aligns across 9 bases. The CDR3 extends over 15 amino acids. CDR1 is SGHRS and CDR2 is YFSETQ in the germline V gene. Trimming cost V 4 bases and J 5 bases; bases outside gene matches: 10.

The genes are TRBV27 and TRBJ1-4; a weak D match, TRBD1 (6 bases). The ends were cut back, 11 bases at V and 1 base at J, with 11 bases in the middle. Germline lookup yields CDR1 MNHEY and CDR2 SMNVEV (reference sequence). There are 13 residues in the CDR3. Here the CDR3 reads CAVRGGTNEKLFF. The CDR3 DNA reads as TGTGCCGTCAGGGGCGGAACTAATGAAAAACTGTTTTTT.

The rearrangement joins TRBV6-5 to TRBJ2-7, with 8 bases identical to TRBD2. Germline V gene lookup returns CDR1 MNHEY and CDR2 SVGAGI. V shed 6 bases and J 6 bases; nucleotides not matched to a gene: 13. The CDR3 is 15 residues long. The CDR3: CASRPQAGELGEQYF. Written as DNA, the CDR3 is TGTGCCAGCAGGCCCCAAGCGGGAGAATTGGGCGAGCAGTACTTC.

The DNA for the CDR3 is TGCAGTGCTAGTAGCGACGGCGGAACCCAGTACTTC. Translating gives CSASSDGGTQYF. This sequence joins TRBV20-1 and TRBJ2-5, with D possibly TRBD2 on 5 matching bases. The CDR3 runs to 12 residues. Germline assignment: CDR1 DFQATT and CDR2 SNEGSKA (reference sequence). V gave up 3 bases and J gave up 8 bases, with 13 bases separating them.